This T cell receptor (beta chain) derives from a study of blood T cells in healthy people across ages. Next came a second PCR, run for about 7 to 12 cycles, which used a sample-barcoded 5' primer along with a J-beta primer mix. One entry per CDR3 protein results from TCRdb running MiXCR on the 5' RACE reads. The table lists about 720,000 distinct CDR3 sequences, about 20% of them singletons. The CDR3 has 13 residues. Germline V lookup: CDR1 SQVTM, CDR2 ANQGSEA. V gave up 5 bases and J gave up 8 bases, with 18 bases separating them. The sequencing input was blood. The chain joins TRBV29-1 to TRBJ1-2; D possibly corresponds to TRBD1 (6 bases). The sequence was collected from a man between 65 and 79 years old in good health. The CDR3: CSVRTEMRKGYTF. CDR3 DNA: TGCAGCGTTCGGACAGAGATGAGGAAGGGCTACACCTTC.